Below are 18 T cell receptor beta chains sequenced from a single sample in a study of PD-1 blockade in classical Hodgkin lymphoma. Sequencing used immunoSEQ multiplex PCR; TCRdb keeps in-frame clones, though not all of them. The profile shows about 7,300 clones, 76% of them singletons. Each patient relapsed following autologous stem cell transplantation, and prior brentuximab vedotin exposure differed. The sequencing used peripheral blood mononuclear cells (PBMCs), collected before the second cycle of nivolumab. These receptors came from a human donor with classical Hodgkin lymphoma.

This clone occurred once. The chain carries TRBV4-2 and TRBJ1-5; a possible D gene is TRBD1 (5 bases). V was trimmed by 0 bases and J by 1 base, leaving 7 bases between them. This CDR3 is built from 15 residues. From germline, CDR1 is LGHNA and CDR2 YNFKEQ. In DNA form, the CDR3 reads TGTGCCAGCAGCCAAGATGAGGGGAGCAATCAGCCCCAGCATTTT. Translating it yields CASSQDEGSNQPQHF.

Note on this clone: Other DNA sequences in the sample encode the same CDR3. J is TRBJ1-2 and V is TRBV19, with D maybe TRBD1 (5 bases). Per germline, CDR1 LNHDA and CDR2 SQIVND (reference sequence). V was trimmed by 3 bases and J by 2 bases, leaving 10 bases between them. The CDR3 runs 14 residues. This CDR3 reads CASSIFGGNYGYTF. The CDR3 DNA follows: TGTGCCAGTAGTATCTTCGGGGGGAACTATGGCTACACCTTC.

CDR3 coding DNA: TGTGCCAGCAGCCGGACTAGCGGGAGTTACGAGCAGTACTTC. Its translation is CASSRTSGSYEQYF. The chain has TRBV7-6 and TRBJ2-7; TRBD2 aligns across 13 bases. This CDR3 is 14 amino acids long. CDR1 is SGHVS and CDR2 is FNYEAQ in the germline V gene. Germline trimming cut 5 bases from V and 4 bases from J; bases unmatched to any gene: 2.

The gene calls are TRBV7-2 and TRBJ2-7, with 8 bases matching TRBD2. CDR3 length equals 15 residues. After removal of 6 bases from V and 0 bases from J, the junction contained 7 bases not matched to a gene. CDR1 is SGHTA, CDR2 FQGNSA, per germline. CDR3 nucleotide sequence: TGTGCCAGCAGGACGACCCTAGCGGGCTCCTACGAGCAGTACTTC. As protein: CASRTTLAGSYEQYF.

V gene TRBV19 combines with J gene TRBJ2-4, with D possibly being TRBD1 or TRBD2 (5 bases each). The CDR3 has 12 residues. Trimming left V 9 bases short and J 15 bases short, with 21 bases between. Germline V gene lookup returns CDR1 LNHDA and CDR2 SQIVND (reference sequence). The CDR3 reads CASLSRDRRVYF. As DNA, the CDR3 is TGTGCCAGCTTATCCCGGGACCGACGAGTGTACTTC.

V gene TRBV6-5 combines with J gene TRBJ2-5; 7 nucleotides agree with TRBD2. This CDR3 has 15 residues. Germline V CDR1 and CDR2: MNHEY, SVGAGI. J lost 5 bases, V lost 6 bases, and 12 bases had no gene match. CDR3 bases: TGTGCCAGCAGAACTAATCCGACTAGCCGGGAGACCCAGTACTTC. Translating gives CASRTNPTSRETQYF.

The chain uses TRBV19 and TRBJ2-1, with D possibly being TRBD1 or TRBD2 (6 bases each). Germline-derived CDR1 and CDR2 are LNHDA and SQIVND (reference sequence). This CDR3 spans 18 amino acids. V was trimmed by 4 bases and J by 0 bases, leaving 19 bases between them. CDR3 in amino acids: CASSRQGGRTSSYNEQFF. The DNA of the CDR3 is TGTGCCAGTAGTAGACAAGGGGGGCGAACGAGCTCCTACAATGAGCAGTTCTTC.

This clone has more than one count but fewer than ten. This chain connects TRBV4-3 to TRBJ2-1; 14 bases map to TRBD2. This CDR3 contains 17 residues. Germline V gene sequence: CDR1 LGHNA, CDR2 YSLEER. The V segment lost 3 bases and the J segment 4 bases; nucleotides outside the gene matches: 5. Written as DNA, the CDR3 is TGCGCCAGCAGCCAGACTAGCGGGAGGGCCGAATACAATGAGCAGTTCTTC. This encodes CASSQTSGRAEYNEQFF.

V gene TRBV7-6 combines with J gene TRBJ2-7; 11 nucleotides match TRBD1. This CDR3 region has 15 residues. V lost 3 bases to trimming and J lost 3 bases; unmatched junction nucleotides: 4. CDR1 and CDR2 from the germline V gene are SGHVS and FNYEAQ. CDR3 DNA: TGTGCCAGCAGCTTCGGGACAGGGGGAGGCTACGAGCAGTACTTC. The encoded protein is CASSFGTGGGYEQYF. Full variable domain (outside the CDR3, taken from reference TRBV7-6 and TRBJ2-7): GAGVSQSPRYKVTKRGQDVALRCDPISGHVSLYWYRQALGQGPEFLTYFNYEAQQDKSGLPNDRFSAERPEGSISTLTIQRTEQRDSAMYRCASSFGTGGGYEQYFGPGTRLTVT.

This chain's CDR3 is CASSELGQGNVGANVLTF. The CDR3 bases are TGTGCCAGCAGTGAATTGGGACAGGGGAATGTTGGGGCCAACGTCCTGACTTTC. The gene calls are TRBV25-1 and TRBJ2-6; 10 bases line up with TRBD1. This CDR3 spans 18 amino acids. Germline V gene data show CDR1 as MGHDK and CDR2 as SYGVNS. The ends lost 1 base at V and 3 bases at J; junction bases unmatched: 6.

V and J are TRBV25-1 and TRBJ1-2; the D is unclear. This CDR3 contains 11 residues. V lost 6 bases to trimming and J lost 2 bases, with 4 bases between them. Germline lookup yields CDR1 MGHDK and CDR2 SYGVNS. CDR3 sequence reads: CASSENYGYTF. DNA for the CDR3: TGTGCCAGCAGCGAGAACTATGGCTACACCTTC.

J is TRBJ1-1 and V is TRBV5-4; TRBD1 aligns across 9 bases. The V segment lost 4 bases and the J segment 3 bases; nucleotides outside the gene matches: 7. CDR3 length: 15 amino acids. Germline V lookup: CDR1 SGHNT, CDR2 YYREEE (reference sequence). For the CDR3, the DNA is TGTGCCAGCAGCGAAAAGGGACAGGGTCACACTGAAGCTTTCTTT. Translated, it gives CASSEKGQGHTEAFF.

Concerning this clone: At the DNA level, this CDR3 is encoded by other sequences in the same sample as well. The CDR3 coding sequence is TGTGCCATCAGCGCTGGTGGTAGCGGAACCTTGTACCAAGAGACCCAGTACTTC. Translated, it gives CAISAGGSGTLYQETQYF. The chain links TRBV10-3 to TRBJ2-5; a possible D gene is TRBD2 (6 bases). Germline V gene lookup returns CDR1 ENHRY and CDR2 SYGVKD. This CDR3 has 18 amino acids. Trimming stripped 6 bases from V and 0 bases from J, with 23 bases between.

V gene TRBV9 combines with J gene TRBJ1-1; 7 nucleotides agree with TRBD1. The CDR3 totals 15 residues. CDR1 and CDR2 (germline): SGDLS, YYNGEE. Trimming cost V 0 bases and J 1 base; bases outside gene matches: 3. The CDR3 region has the DNA TGTGCCAGCAGCGTAGAGGACAGGAGGAACACTGAAGCTTTCTTT. As protein: CASSVEDRRNTEAFF.

The J gene is TRBJ2-1, the V gene TRBV27; D gene uncertain. V was shortened by 4 bases and J by 7 bases, with 14 bases between the two germline ends. The CDR3 runs 14 residues. Germline-derived CDR1 and CDR2 are MNHEY and SMNVEV (reference sequence). DNA of the CDR3: TGTGCCAGCAGTTGGGCCCTAAAACGGAATGAGCAGTTCTTC. Residues: CASSWALKRNEQFF.

V and J are TRBV7-3 and TRBJ2-2, with D possibly matching TRBD1 (5 bases). With 3 bases removed from V and 6 bases from J, the gap between germline ends came to 11 bases. Per the germline V gene, CDR1 is SGHTA and CDR2 is FQGTGA. The CDR3 has 14 amino acids. Written as DNA, the CDR3 is TGTGCCAGCAGCTTTCAGGGATATGCCGGGGAGCTGTTTTTT. Amino acid sequence: CASSFQGYAGELFF.

The chain couples TRBV28 to TRBJ1-2, with TRBD1 as a possible D gene (5 bases). V was shortened by 3 bases and J by 4 bases, with 12 bases between the two germline ends. This CDR3 has 14 residues. Per germline, CDR1 MDHEN and CDR2 SYDVKM. CDR3 loop: CASSFPDKFYGYTF. CDR3 DNA sequence: TGTGCCAGCAGTTTCCCGGACAAGTTCTATGGCTACACCTTC.

The chain carries TRBV2 and TRBJ2-3; 14 bases align to TRBD2. This CDR3 is 16 amino acids long. Losses at the gene ends were 3 bases for V and 5 bases for J; bases not matched to a gene: 4. The germline gives CDR1 SNHLY, CDR2 FYNNEI. CDR3 sequence (DNA): TGTGCCAGCAGTGATGTGGGACTAGCGGGAGTAGATACGCAGTATTTT. As protein: CASSDVGLAGVDTQYF.